The present entry profiles one TCR beta chain with its context. The CDR3 is 15 residues long. Trimming took off 0 bases at V and 0 bases at J, with 7 bases between the two ends. The germline gives CDR1 MNHEY, CDR2 SVGAGI. TCRdb analysed the RT-PCR reads with MiXCR anew, one entry per CDR3 protein. The sample yields a few hundred thousand distinct CDR3 sequences, roughly two fifths seen once. The data belong to a study of patients and donors after allogeneic stem cell transplantation. The chain employs TRBV6-5 and TRBJ2-3; D is undetermined. The sample was blood, either unsorted or a sorted T cell fraction (not recorded which). This sequence originates from a human donor who was either an allogeneic HSCT recipient or a stem cell or donor lymphocyte infusion donor (not recorded which). It is not recorded whose cells these are; they may come from a transplant donor. The CDR3 loop reads CASSYSGFSTDTQYF. CDR3 DNA sequence: TGTGCCAGCAGTTACTCAGGCTTCAGCACAGATACGCAGTATTTT.